The 14 T cell receptor beta chains in this list originate from one sample, sequenced in a study of shared clonotypes between healthy human individuals. Only in-frame clones appear in the TCRdb table, and some are missing; sequencing was by immunoSEQ multiplex PCR. The sample contains more than 400,000 clones, roughly 80% of which appear only once. The specimen was PBMCs. The receptors come from a woman aged 40 to 50 in good health. Some clones in this sample may be carry-over from other donors' samples.

On this clone itself: This likely came from a read error, as a far larger clone is one base away. The V and J genes are TRBV30 and TRBJ2-5; TRBD1 aligns across 8 bases. Gene TRBJ2-7 matches the end of the DNA better, so the J call may be wrong. The CDR3 extends over 16 amino acids. Per the germline V gene, CDR1 is GTSNPN and CDR2 is SVGIG (reference sequence). CDR3: CAWSALTGVHSYEQYF. In DNA, the CDR3 is TGTGCCTGGAGTGCCTTGACAGGGGTCCACTCCTACGAGCAGTACTTC.

The CDR3 loop reads CASSLVRGYGGELFF. The CDR3 bases are TGTGCCAGCAGCTTAGTGCGAGGATATGGCGGGGAGCTGTTTTTT. V usage is TRBV7-2 and J usage is TRBJ2-2; D remains unclear. Germline V gene sequence: CDR1 SGHTA, CDR2 FQGNSA. The CDR3 length is 15 residues. V was clipped by 1 base and J by 7 bases, with 13 bases between them.

V and J are TRBV9 and TRBJ2-3; 8 nucleotides align to TRBD2. This CDR3 is 15 amino acids long. V dropped 2 bases and J dropped 5; count of bases not matched to a gene: 7. Germline loops: CDR1 SGDLS, CDR2 YYNGEE. The CDR3 sequence: CASSVGRVVGDTQYF. The CDR3 DNA reads as TGTGCCAGCAGCGTCGGGAGGGTGGTGGGAGATACGCAGTATTTT.

The chain has TRBV2 and TRBJ2-5; 7 bases align to TRBD2. V trimming: 11 bases; J trimming: 0 bases; junction bases outside the gene matches: 6. The CDR3 sequence is 13 residues long. Germline CDR1 reads SNHLY; CDR2 reads FYNNEI. In DNA, the CDR3 is TGTGCCGGATCCGGGACTAACCAAGAGACCCAGTACTTC. It encodes CAGSGTNQETQYF.

This clone came up a few times. The J gene is TRBJ2-5, the V gene TRBV5-1, with 10 bases fitting TRBD2. The germline CDR1 and CDR2 sequences are SGHRS and YFSETQ. V gave up 3 bases and J gave up 5 bases; unmatched junction bases: 7. This CDR3 region has 15 residues. The CDR3 spells CASSSAGGSPETQYF. CDR3 sequence (DNA): TGCGCCAGCAGCTCAGCGGGAGGGTCTCCGGAGACCCAGTACTTC.

V and J are TRBV2 and TRBJ2-7; D assignment may be TRBD1 or TRBD2 (5 bases each). CDR1 and CDR2 (germline): SNHLY, FYNNEI. The CDR3 spans 15 residues. Deletions cut 10 bases from V and 1 base from J, with 20 bases between. The CDR3 loop reads CATPGASRRSYEQYF. The CDR3, as DNA: TGTGCCACACCCGGGGCCAGCAGGAGGTCCTACGAGCAGTACTTC. Using reference TRBV2 and TRBJ2-7 for the parts outside the CDR3, the full variable domain is EPEVTQTPSHQVTQMGQEVILRCVPISNHLYFYWYRQILGQKVEFLVSFYNNEISEKSEIFDDQFSVERPDGSNFTLKIRSTKLEDSAMYFCATPGASRRSYEQYFGPGTRLTVT.

About this clone itself: It is likely a read error: a sequence one base away is far more abundant. The conserved phenylalanine or tryptophan normally closing the CDR3 is absent here, so this likely arose from a read error. The chain links TRBV30 to TRBJ2-7; D gene ambiguous. Germline V gives CDR1 GTSNPN, CDR2 SVGIG (reference sequence). The CDR3 is made up of 16 amino acids. V was trimmed by 3 bases and J by 2 bases, leaving 20 bases between them. The DNA for the CDR3 is TGTGCCTGGAGGGACCCTCGGTGGCCTTTTACCTACGAGCAGTACTTA. Protein: CAWRDPRWPFTYEQYL.

The chain couples TRBV29-1 to TRBJ1-5, with TRBD1 matching over 10 bases. J lost 5 bases, V lost 4 bases, and 5 bases had no gene match. Germline CDR1 is SQVTM and CDR2 is ANQGSEA. The CDR3 contains 14 residues. CDR3 sequence reads: CSVATGTGDQPQHF. CDR3 sequence (DNA): TGCAGCGTTGCCACCGGGACAGGGGATCAGCCCCAGCATTTT. The entire variable domain, with the rest obtained from reference TRBV29-1 and TRBJ1-5, is as follows: SAVISQKPSRDICQRGTSLTIQCQVDSQVTMMFWYRQQPGQSLTLIATANQGSEATYESGFVIDKFPISRPNLTFSTLTVSNMSPEDSSIYLCSVATGTGDQPQHFGDGTRLSIL.

This rearrangement joins TRBV4-2 to TRBJ2-7, with 8 nucleotides matching TRBD1. CDR3 size: 16 residues. Germline loops: CDR1 LGHNA, CDR2 YNFKEQ. The J segment lost 3 bases and the V segment lost 0 bases, leaving 7 bases of the junction unmatched. In DNA form, the CDR3 reads TGTGCCAGCAGCCAAGAGGGCAGGGGGCTGAGCTACGAGCAGTACTTC. It codes for CASSQEGRGLSYEQYF.

V is TRBV11-1 and J is TRBJ2-2, with 9 nucleotides matching TRBD2. CDR1 is SGHAT and CDR2 is FQDESV in the germline V gene (reference sequence). V lost 2 bases to trimming and J lost 6 bases; unmatched junction nucleotides: 7. This CDR3 comprises 16 residues. CDR3 residues: CASSLSAGGPSGELFF. CDR3 DNA: TGTGCCAGCAGCTTATCCGCGGGAGGGCCGTCCGGGGAGCTGTTTTTT.

This chain uses TRBV5-1 with TRBJ1-1, with no clear D. Deletions cut 4 bases from V and 1 base from J, with 11 bases between. CDR1 is SGHRS, CDR2 YFSETQ, per germline. The CDR3 has 14 residues. The CDR3 nucleotides read TGCGCCAGCAGCGGCGGACGGGGGAACACTGAAGCTTTCTTT. Residues: CASSGGRGNTEAFF.

On this clone itself: This likely came from a read error, as a far larger clone is one base away. Other DNA variants within this sample encode the same CDR3. J is TRBJ1-1 and V is TRBV15, with 7 bases lining up with TRBD1. The length of the CDR3 is 11 residues. Germline V gene lookup returns CDR1 LNHNV and CDR2 YYDKDF (reference sequence). The CDR3 region has the DNA TGTGCAACAGGGGATGCGACTGAAGCTTTCTTT. Protein product: CATGDATEAFF.

As to this clone: This sequence may be a read error, since a much larger clone differs from it by one base. The V and J genes are TRBV19 and TRBJ1-1, with D unresolved. Germline CDR1 is LNHDA and CDR2 is SQIVND (reference sequence). CDR3 length: 14 amino acids. The V and J ends lost 1 base and 0 bases respectively, with 6 bases between them. The CDR3 loop reads CASSIVGLNTEAFF. The CDR3 DNA reads as TGTGCCAGTAGTATAGTAGGTCTGAACACTGAAGCTTTCTTT.

This clone appeared a few times. V and J are TRBV6-5 and TRBJ2-1; D possibly corresponds to TRBD1 (5 bases). The CDR3 is 12 residues long. CDR1 and CDR2 (germline): MNHEY, SVGAGI. Trimming shortened V by 6 bases and J by 8 bases, and 11 bases separated the two germline ends. The chain's CDR3 is CASSPLGHEQFF. The CDR3 nucleotides are TGTGCCAGCAGCCCCCTGGGGCATGAGCAGTTCTTC.